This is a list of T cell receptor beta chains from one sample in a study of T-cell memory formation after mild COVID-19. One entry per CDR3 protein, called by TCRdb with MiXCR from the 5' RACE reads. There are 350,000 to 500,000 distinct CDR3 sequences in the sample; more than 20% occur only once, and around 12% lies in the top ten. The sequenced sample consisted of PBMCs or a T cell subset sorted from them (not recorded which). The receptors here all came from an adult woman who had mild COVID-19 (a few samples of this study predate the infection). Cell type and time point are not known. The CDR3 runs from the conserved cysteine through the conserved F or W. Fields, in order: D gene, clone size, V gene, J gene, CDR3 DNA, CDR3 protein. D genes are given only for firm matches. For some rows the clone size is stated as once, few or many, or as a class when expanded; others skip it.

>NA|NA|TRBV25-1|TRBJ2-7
TGTGCCAGCAGTCGTCAGGGACGGGACGAGCAGTACTTC
CASSRQGRDEQYF
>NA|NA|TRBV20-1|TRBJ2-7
TGCAGTGCTAAAACTAGTTACCACGAGCAGTACTTC
CSAKTSYHEQYF
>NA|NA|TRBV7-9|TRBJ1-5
TGTGCCAGCAGCCCCAAGGGTTGGGGTCAGCCCCAGCATTTT
CASSPKGWGQPQHF
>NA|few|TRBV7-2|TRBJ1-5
TGTGCCAGCAGCTTTGGTCCAGGGGTAAATCAGCCCCAGCATTTT
CASSFGPGVNQPQHF
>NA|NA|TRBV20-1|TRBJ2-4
TGCAGTGCTAGAATTCCGCTAGCCAAAAACATTCAGTACTTC
CSARIPLAKNIQYF
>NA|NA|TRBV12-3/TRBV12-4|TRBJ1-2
TGTGCCAGCAGACATCCAGGGATGGGGGACTATGGCTACACCTTC
CASRHPGMGDYGYTF
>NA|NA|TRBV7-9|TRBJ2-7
TGTGCCAGAAGCCCCGGGACACCTACCTACGAGCAGTACTTC
CARSPGTPTYEQYF
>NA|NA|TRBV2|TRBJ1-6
TGTGCCGGCACGGGTTCACCAGGGTCACCCCTCCACTTT
CAGTGSPGSPLHF
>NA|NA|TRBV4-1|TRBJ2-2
TGCGCCAGCAGCCAAGGGGGGGTGAACACCGGGGAGCTGTTTTTT
CASSQGGVNTGELFF
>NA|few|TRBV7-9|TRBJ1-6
TGTGCCAGCAGCTTATCAGGGGAAGGTTCACCCCTCCACTTT
CASSLSGEGSPLHF
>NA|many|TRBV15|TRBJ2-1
TGTGCCACCAGCAGAGCTAGATACTACAATGAGCAGTTCTTC
CATSRARYYNEQFF
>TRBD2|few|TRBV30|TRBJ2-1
TGTGCCTGGAGGGACCCGGGACTAGCGGGAGGGCCAGGGGATGAGCAGTTCTTC
CAWRDPGLAGGPGDEQFF
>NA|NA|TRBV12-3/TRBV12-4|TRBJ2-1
TGTGCCAGCTCTTCAGGGGAACTATACAATGAGCAGTTCTTC
CASSSGELYNEQFF
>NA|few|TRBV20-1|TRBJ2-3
TGCAGTGGTAGACGGCGGGGTTCTAGCACAGATACGCAGTATTTT
CSGRRRGSSTDTQYF
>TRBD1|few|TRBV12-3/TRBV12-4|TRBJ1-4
TGTGCCAGCAGTTCATGGACAGGGCTTGGGGAAAAACTGTTTTTT
CASSSWTGLGEKLFF
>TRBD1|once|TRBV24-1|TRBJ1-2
TGTGCCACCAGCGGACAGGCCGGGAGCTATGGCTACACCTTC
CATSGQAGSYGYTF
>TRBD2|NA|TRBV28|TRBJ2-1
TGTGCCAGCAGTTTGTGGCTAGCGGATTACAATGAGCAGTTCTTC
CASSLWLADYNEQFF
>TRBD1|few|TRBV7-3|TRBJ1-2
TGTGCCAGCAGCTTAACAGGGACAGGGGGCAACTATGGCTACACCTTC
CASSLTGTGGNYGYTF
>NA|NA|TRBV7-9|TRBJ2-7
TGTGCCAGCAGTTCAGACCTGGAGCAGTACTTC
CASSSDLEQYF
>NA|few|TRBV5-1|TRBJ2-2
TGCGCCAGCAGCTACAGGACGGGGACCGGGGAGCTGTTTTTT
CASSYRTGTGELFF
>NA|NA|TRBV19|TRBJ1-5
TGTGCCAGTAGTGTAGGGTTAGGCAATCAGCCCCAGCATTTT
CASSVGLGNQPQHF
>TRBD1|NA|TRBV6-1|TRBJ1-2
TGTGCCAGCAGTGAATTGAGGACAGGGGGCTCTGGCTACACCTTC
CASSELRTGGSGYTF
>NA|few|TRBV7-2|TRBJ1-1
TGTGCCAGCAGATTAGGGCTTGGCCCTGAAGCTTTCTTT
CASRLGLGPEAFF
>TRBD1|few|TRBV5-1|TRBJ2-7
TGCGCCAGCAGCTGGGACAGCCCCTCCTACGAGCAGTACTTC
CASSWDSPSYEQYF
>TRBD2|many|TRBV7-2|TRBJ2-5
TGTGCCAGCAGCTCCCGTAGCGGGGGCGCTATCGGGACCCAGTACTTC
CASSSRSGGAIGTQYF
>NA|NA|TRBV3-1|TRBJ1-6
TGTGCCAGCAGCCAAGTTGGCTCCGATTCACCCCTCCACTTT
CASSQVGSDSPLHF
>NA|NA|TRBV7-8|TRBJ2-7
TGTGCCAGCAGCTTAGCGGCTAGCACCCTGAGAACCTACGAGCAGTACTTC
CASSLAASTLRTYEQYF
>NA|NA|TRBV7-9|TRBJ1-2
TGTGCCAGCAGCTTAGCGGGGCGCACTAGCTACACCTTC
CASSLAGRTSYTF
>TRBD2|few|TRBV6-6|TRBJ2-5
TGTGCCAGCAGTCGAGGGACTAGCGGGACCCACCAAGAGACCCAGTACTTC
CASSRGTSGTHQETQYF
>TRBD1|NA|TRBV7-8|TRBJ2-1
TGTGCCAGCAGCTCTGGGACAGTCGACAATGAGCAGTTCTTC
CASSSGTVDNEQFF
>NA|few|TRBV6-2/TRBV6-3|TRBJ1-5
TGTGCCAGCAGTTATGGAGGGGGGGGCAATCAGCCCCAGCATTTT
CASSYGGGGNQPQHF
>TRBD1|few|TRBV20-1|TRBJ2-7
TGCAGTGCGAGTATCCGGGACAGGGGCTCCTACGAGCAGTACTTC
CSASIRDRGSYEQYF
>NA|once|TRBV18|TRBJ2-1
TGTGCCAGCTCACCAGCGTTGAATGAGCAGTTCTTC
CASSPALNEQFF
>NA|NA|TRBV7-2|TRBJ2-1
TGTGCCAGCAGCTTGGATGGGGCGCGCACCTACAATGAGCAGTTCTTC
CASSLDGARTYNEQFF
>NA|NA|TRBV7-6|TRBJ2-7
TGTGCCAGCAGCTTAGGACCGTTGCAGTACTTC
CASSLGPLQYF
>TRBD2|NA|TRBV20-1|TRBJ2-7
TGCAGACCTGACGGGGGACTAGCGTACGAGCAGTACTTC
CRPDGGLAYEQYF
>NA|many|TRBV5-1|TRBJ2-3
TGTGCCAGCAGCCGCGGGACCAGCACAGATACGCAGTATTTT
CASSRGTSTDTQYF
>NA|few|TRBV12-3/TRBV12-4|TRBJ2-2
TGTGCCAGCAGCCGCCGGGGGTGGGACACCGGGGAGCTGTTTTTT
CASSRRGWDTGELFF
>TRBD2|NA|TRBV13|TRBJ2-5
TGTGCCAGCAGCTTACGAGGGACTAGTCGGGAAGAGACCCAGTACTTC
CASSLRGTSREETQYF
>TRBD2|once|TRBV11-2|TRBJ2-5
TGTGCCAGCAGCTTTTTAGCCGGGGGGGCCGGAGAGACCCAGTACTTC
CASSFLAGGAGETQYF
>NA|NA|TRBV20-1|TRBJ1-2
TGCAGTGCTGAATCGACACGCTATGGCTACACCTTC
CSAESTRYGYTF
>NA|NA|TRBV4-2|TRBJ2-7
TGTGCCAGCAGCCAAGGTGGCAGAGTCTCCTACGAGCAGTACTTC
CASSQGGRVSYEQYF
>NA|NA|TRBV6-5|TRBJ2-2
TGTGCCAGCAGTTACTCGTGGACCGGGGCCGGGGAGCTGTTTTTT
CASSYSWTGAGELFF
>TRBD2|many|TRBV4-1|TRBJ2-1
TGCGCCAGCAGCCAAGAAAACCGGGGAGGGGCGTCTCAGTTCTTC
CASSQENRGGASQFF
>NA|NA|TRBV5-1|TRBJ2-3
TGCGCCAGCAGCTTGTACGGGGCTACCATAGATACGCAGTATTTT
CASSLYGATIDTQYF
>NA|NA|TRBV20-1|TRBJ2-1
TGCAGTGTCAGAGCAGCACGCATTACCGATGAGCAGTTCTTC
CSVRAARITDEQFF